These 6 T cell receptor beta chains originate from one sample sequenced in a study of blood T cell repertoires in COVID-19. Some clones are missing from TCRdb's copy, which holds only in-frame ones; the method was immunoSEQ multiplex PCR. The table has approximately 160,000 clones, around 82% seen once. The sequenced material came from peripheral blood. The source of these receptors is a man in his sixties with active or convalescent COVID-19.

The V gene is TRBV10-3, the J gene TRBJ1-1; D possibly corresponds to TRBD1 (5 bases). The V gene lost 4 bases and the J gene lost 6 bases, with 12 bases spanning the gap. Germline lookup yields CDR1 ENHRY and CDR2 SYGVKD. The CDR3 sequence is 13 residues long. The CDR3 reads CAISVGEGPEAFF. The CDR3 bases are TGTGCCATCAGTGTAGGGGAGGGCCCTGAAGCTTTCTTT.

The V and J genes are TRBV7-2 and TRBJ2-2, with D tentatively TRBD1 (5 bases). V lost 5 bases and J 2 bases, leaving 12 bases between the germline ends. Germline V gene data show CDR1 as SGHTA and CDR2 as FQGNSA. This CDR3 region has 15 residues. The CDR3 here is CASSVDRANTGELFF. The CDR3 nucleotides are TGTGCCAGCAGCGTCGACAGAGCCAACACCGGGGAGCTGTTTTTT.

The CDR3 loop reads CANGQGVSSYEQYF. CDR3 nucleotides: TGTGCCAACGGACAGGGAGTAAGCTCCTACGAGCAGTACTTC. The chain carries TRBV2 and TRBJ2-7; 8 bases map to TRBD1. Germline lookup yields CDR1 SNHLY and CDR2 FYNNEI. This CDR3 contains 14 residues. J was trimmed by 0 bases and V by 10 bases; bases with no gene match: 8.

The chain recombines TRBV28 with TRBJ1-3; perhaps TRBD1 as D (5 bases). Looked up from germline, CDR1 is MDHEN and CDR2 is SYDVKM. The V and J ends lost 6 bases and 0 bases respectively, with 18 bases between them. CDR3 length equals 17 residues. CDR3 coding DNA: TGTGCCAGCAGCTTAGGCGGCGGGACCCACTCTGGAAACACCATATATTTT. The encoded protein is CASSLGGGTHSGNTIYF.

The V and J genes are TRBV28 and TRBJ1-2; a possible D gene is TRBD1 (5 bases). The germline V and J ends were trimmed by 5 bases and 7 bases, with 20 bases remaining between them. The CDR3 extends over 15 amino acids. CDR1 is MDHEN, CDR2 SYDVKM, per germline. The DNA for the CDR3 is TGTGCCAGCAGTACAGAACAGGTGTTGTCGCGTGGCTACACCTTC. Translating it yields CASSTEQVLSRGYTF.

The chain employs TRBV5-6 and TRBJ1-4; no reliable D call. The V gene's germline CDR1 is SGHDT and CDR2 YYEEEE. V lost 1 base to trimming and J lost 4 bases, with 8 bases between them. The CDR3 consists of 14 residues. CDR3 residues: CASSLSQNNEKLFF. In DNA form, the CDR3 reads TGTGCCAGCAGCTTGTCCCAGAATAATGAAAAACTGTTTTTT. The complete variable domain, with remaining parts taken from reference TRBV5-6 and TRBJ1-4, reads DAGVTQSPTHLIKTRGQQVTLRCSPKSGHDTVSWYQQALGQGPQFIFQYYEEEERQRGNFPDRFSGHQFPNYSSELNVNALLLGDSALYLCASSLSQNNEKLFFGSGTQLSVL.